Following are 21 T cell receptor beta chains from one sample sequenced in a study of cytomegalovirus exposure and HLA in healthy donors. PCR was performed using 60 Vbeta and 13 Jbeta primers. Repertoires were generated with immunoSEQ multiplex PCR, while TCRdb's copy carries only in-frame clones and drops some. The sample has about 100,000 clones, approximately 76% seen once; the top ten hold about 7%. The material sequenced was PBMCs. The receptor source for this set is a man aged 35 to 55 in good health and CMV-seropositive.

This clone occurred once. The gene calls are TRBV21-1 and TRBJ2-7; the D segment call TRBD2 is taken from the table without a DNA check. TRBV21-1 is tagged as a pseudogene. The length of the CDR3 is 19 residues. CDR3 loop: CASSNPTSGRSVLLHEQYF. As DNA, the CDR3 is TGTGCCAGCAGCAACCCGACTAGCGGGAGGTCTGTCCTACTACACGAGCAGTACTTC.

The chain carries TRBV4-1 and TRBJ2-7; 8 positions match TRBD1. There are 15 residues in the CDR3. The germline gives CDR1 MGHRA, CDR2 YSYEKL. Trimming at V came to 0 bases and at J to 2 bases, leaving 3 bases not matched to a gene. The CDR3 spells CASSQETRGPYEQYF. The CDR3 DNA is TGCGCCAGCAGCCAAGAAACCAGGGGGCCCTACGAGCAGTACTTC.

The table lists this clone with a few counts. V gene TRBV4-3 combines with J gene TRBJ2-5; 9 positions agree with TRBD2. The CDR3 totals 16 residues. Germline V lookup: CDR1 LGHNA, CDR2 YSLEER. The trim removed 0 bases at V and 8 bases at J, leaving 10 bases unmatched. The CDR3 sequence is CASSQDYRGGGGTQYF. CDR3 coding DNA: TGCGCCAGCAGCCAAGACTATCGCGGGGGGGGCGGAACCCAGTACTTC.

This chain uses TRBV7-2 with TRBJ2-7, with 16 bases fitting TRBD2. The junction had 11 bases not matched to a gene; V was cut back by 6 bases and J by 0 bases. There are 19 residues in the CDR3. Germline CDR1 and CDR2: SGHTA and FQGNSA. CDR3 amino acids: CASRIYPGTSGRASYEQYF. As DNA, the CDR3 is TGTGCCAGCAGGATCTACCCCGGGACTAGCGGGAGGGCCTCCTACGAGCAGTACTTC.

The rearrangement uses TRBV5-5 and TRBJ1-1; TRBD1 is a possible D gene (6 bases). The CDR3 covers 14 residues. The germline V and J ends were trimmed by 4 bases and 1 base, with 11 bases remaining between them. CDR1 and CDR2 (germline): SGHKS, YYEKEE (reference sequence). CDR3 protein: CASSRSGQNTEAFF. The CDR3 DNA reads TGTGCCAGCAGCCGCTCGGGACAGAACACTGAAGCTTTCTTT.

The chain has TRBV5-1 and TRBJ2-4; D is perhaps TRBD2 (5 bases). CDR3 length equals 14 residues. CDR1 and CDR2 (germline): SGHRS, YFSETQ. V lost 3 bases and J lost 9, with 16 bases in between. The CDR3 sequence: CASSSDSSTPIQYF. Here the CDR3 DNA reads TGCGCCAGCAGCTCGGACTCCTCGACGCCCATTCAGTACTTC. Drawing the rest from reference TRBV5-1 and TRBJ2-4, the complete variable domain is KAGVTQTPRYLIKTRGQQVTLSCSPISGHRSVSWYQQTPGQGLQFLFEYFSETQRNKGNFPGRFSGRQFSNSRSEMNVSTLELGDSALYLCASSSDSSTPIQYFGAGTRLSVL.

The chain recombines TRBV5-1 with TRBJ1-3, with D hard to call. V was shortened by 1 base and J by 0 bases, with 8 bases between the two germline ends. The CDR3 loop spans 15 amino acids. Germline CDR1 SGHRS, CDR2 YFSETQ. The DNA for the CDR3 is TGCGCCAGCAGCTTGTCGGGGAACTCTGGAAACACCATATATTTT. It translates to CASSLSGNSGNTIYF.

This clone showed up just once. The gene calls are TRBV7-8 and TRBJ1-3; D unclear. Germline loops: CDR1 SGHVS, CDR2 FQNEAQ. The CDR3 is made up of 15 amino acids. V was clipped by 3 bases and J by 0 bases, with 9 bases between them. The CDR3 protein is CASSFGGSSGNTIYF. The CDR3 DNA follows: TGTGCCAGCAGCTTCGGCGGGAGCTCTGGAAACACCATATATTTT.

The chain joins TRBV7-2 to TRBJ2-7, with 8 bases lining up with TRBD1. This CDR3 is built from 16 residues. After removal of 5 bases from V and 4 bases from J, the junction contained 13 bases not matched to a gene. Germline assignment: CDR1 SGHTA and CDR2 FQGNSA. DNA for the CDR3: TGTGCCAGCAGCATACCCGGAGGGCAGGGGGCGTACGAGCAGTACTTC. Amino acids: CASSIPGGQGAYEQYF.

The chain couples TRBV9 to TRBJ2-3; D not resolved. Trimming left V 0 bases short and J 0 bases short, with 11 bases between. The CDR3 consists of 16 residues. Germline V gives CDR1 SGDLS, CDR2 YYNGEE. This chain's CDR3 is CASSVASQSSTDTQYF. CDR3 sequence (DNA): TGTGCCAGCAGCGTAGCGTCGCAGTCAAGCACAGATACGCAGTATTTT. The entire variable domain, with the rest obtained from reference TRBV9 and TRBJ2-3, is as follows: DSGVTQTPKHLITATGQRVTLRCSPRSGDLSVYWYQQSLDQGLQFLIQYYNGEERAKGNILERFSAQQFPDLHSELNLSSLELGDSALYFCASSVASQSSTDTQYFGPGTRLTVL.

The chain carries TRBV7-9 and TRBJ1-1; 7 bases are a match to TRBD1. CDR1 and CDR2 from the germline V gene are SEHNR and FQNEAQ (reference sequence). This CDR3 region has 17 residues. V shed 3 bases, J shed 0 bases, and the junction held 10 bases outside the gene matches. Written as DNA, the CDR3 is TGTGCCAGCAGCTTCCCCGTACAGGGGAGTATGAACACTGAAGCTTTCTTT. It encodes CASSFPVQGSMNTEAFF.

The chain recombines TRBV7-2 with TRBJ1-2, with D tentatively TRBD1 (6 bases). V was cut by 1 base and J by 8 bases, with 17 bases left in between. This CDR3 has 15 amino acids. Germline values: CDR1 SGHTA, CDR2 FQGNSA. CDR3 in DNA: TGTGCCAGCAGCTTAGATTTCAGGGGTACCAGCGGCTACACCTTC. It specifies CASSLDFRGTSGYTF. Full variable domain (remainder filled in from reference TRBV7-2 and TRBJ1-2): GAGVSQSPSNKVTEKGKDVELRCDPISGHTALYWYRQSLGQGLEFLIYFQGNSAPDKSGLPSDRFSAERTGGSVSTLTIQRTQQEDSAVYLCASSLDFRGTSGYTFGSGTRLTVV.

The CDR3 sequence: CASSLPVAGGLDEQFF. The CDR3 nucleotides read TGTGCCAGCAGCTTACCCGTGGCGGGGGGGCTGGATGAGCAGTTCTTC. The gene calls are TRBV7-3 and TRBJ2-1, with 9 nucleotides matching TRBD2. The CDR3 totals 16 residues. Per germline, CDR1 SGHTA and CDR2 FQGTGA. Trimming removed 2 bases from V and 8 bases from J; junction bases left unmatched: 10.

V is TRBV4-1 and J is TRBJ2-7; 9 nucleotides match TRBD2. Germline V gives CDR1 MGHRA, CDR2 YSYEKL. This CDR3 spans 15 amino acids. V lost 6 bases, J lost 5 bases, and 11 bases stayed unmatched. CDR3 coding DNA: TGCGCCAGCAGTTCCCCCCAGCGGGGGGTTCACGAGCAGTACTTC. Translation gives CASSSPQRGVHEQYF.

The chain couples TRBV10-1 to TRBJ2-1; 9 bases line up with TRBD2. Germline trimming cut 0 bases from V and 8 bases from J; bases unmatched to any gene: 5. The CDR3 contains 15 residues. Germline lookup yields CDR1 WNHNN and CDR2 SYGVQD (reference sequence). CDR3 DNA sequence: TGCGCCAGCAGTGAGTCAGCGGGGGGTTTCTATGAGCAGTTCTTC. Its protein product is CASSESAGGFYEQFF.

The rearrangement uses TRBV19 and TRBJ2-1; TRBD2 agrees at 7 bases. Germline V CDR1 and CDR2: LNHDA, SQIVND (reference sequence). V gave up 11 bases and J gave up 0 bases; unmatched junction bases: 13. The CDR3 contains 16 residues. The DNA for the CDR3 is TGTGCCTTCCACGGTCCAGCGGGGAGCTCCTACAATGAGCAGTTCTTC. Translated, it gives CAFHGPAGSSYNEQFF.

The chain has TRBV6-1 and TRBJ2-7, with 7 bases matching TRBD1. The CDR3 runs to 14 residues. The V segment lost 7 bases and the J segment 1 base; nucleotides outside the gene matches: 7. Looked up from germline, CDR1 is MNHNS and CDR2 is SASEGT. DNA for the CDR3: TGTGCCAGCAACGACCCAGGGGGTTCCTACGAGCAGTACTTC. Translated: CASNDPGGSYEQYF.

The chain is built from TRBV7-6 and TRBJ1-1; 8 bases map to TRBD1. Trimming removed 0 bases from V and 4 bases from J; junction bases left unmatched: 4. CDR1 is SGHVS, CDR2 FNYEAQ, per germline. The CDR3 totals 15 residues. CDR3 nucleotides: TGTGCCAGCAGCTTAGCCCCACAGGGGGGCACTGAAGCTTTCTTT. It is translated as CASSLAPQGGTEAFF.

This sequence joins TRBV7-6 and TRBJ2-2, with D possibly being TRBD2 (6 bases). Germline CDR1 reads SGHVS; CDR2 reads FNYEAQ. V lost 1 base to trimming and J lost 5 bases, with 8 bases between them. The CDR3 spans 14 residues. CDR3 residues: CASSLVEGTGELFF. CDR3 coding DNA: TGTGCCAGCAGCTTAGTGGAGGGGACCGGGGAGCTGTTTTTT.

This chain connects TRBV29-1 to TRBJ2-1, with 8 bases fitting TRBD1. CDR1 is SQVTM, CDR2 ANQGSEA, per germline. V lost 7 bases, J lost 6 bases, and 5 bases stayed unmatched. The CDR3 consists of 12 residues. CDR3 sequence (DNA): TGCAGCGGCGGACAGGGCCGCAATGAGCAGTTCTTC. Translated, it gives CSGGQGRNEQFF.

The chain employs TRBV4-2 and TRBJ2-5; TRBD1 might be the D (5 bases). In germline, CDR1 is LGHNA, CDR2 YNFKEQ. The CDR3 length is 14 residues. V lost 3 bases and J lost 2, with 10 bases in between. The CDR3 nucleotides read TGTGCCAGCAGCCATAGACAGAATCAAGAGACCCAGTACTTC. Translated: CASSHRQNQETQYF.